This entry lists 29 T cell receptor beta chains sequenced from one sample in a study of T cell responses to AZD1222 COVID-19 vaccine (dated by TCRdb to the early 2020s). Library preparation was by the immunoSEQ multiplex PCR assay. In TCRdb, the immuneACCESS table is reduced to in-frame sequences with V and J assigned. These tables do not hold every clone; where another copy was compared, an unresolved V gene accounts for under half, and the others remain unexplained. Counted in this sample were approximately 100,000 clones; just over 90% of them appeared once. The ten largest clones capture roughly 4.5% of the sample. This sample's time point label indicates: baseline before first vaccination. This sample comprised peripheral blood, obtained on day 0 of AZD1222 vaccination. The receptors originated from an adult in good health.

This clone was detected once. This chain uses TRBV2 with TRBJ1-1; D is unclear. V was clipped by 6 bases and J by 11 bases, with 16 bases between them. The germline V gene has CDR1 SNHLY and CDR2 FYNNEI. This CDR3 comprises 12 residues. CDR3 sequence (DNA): TGTGCCAGCAGCGACTCAGGTGGGGAGGCTTTCTTT. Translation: CASSDSGGEAFF. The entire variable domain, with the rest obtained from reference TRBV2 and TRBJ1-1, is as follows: EPEVTQTPSHQVTQMGQEVILRCVPISNHLYFYWYRQILGQKVEFLVSFYNNEISEKSEIFDDQFSVERPDGSNFTLKIRSTKLEDSAMYFCASSDSGGEAFFGQGTRLTVV.

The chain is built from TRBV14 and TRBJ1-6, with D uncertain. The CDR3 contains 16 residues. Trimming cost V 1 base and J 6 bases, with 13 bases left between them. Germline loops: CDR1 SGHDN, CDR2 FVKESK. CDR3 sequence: CASSQVRLSGNSPLHF. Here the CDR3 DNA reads TGTGCCAGCAGCCAAGTGAGGCTAAGTGGTAATTCACCCCTCCACTTT.

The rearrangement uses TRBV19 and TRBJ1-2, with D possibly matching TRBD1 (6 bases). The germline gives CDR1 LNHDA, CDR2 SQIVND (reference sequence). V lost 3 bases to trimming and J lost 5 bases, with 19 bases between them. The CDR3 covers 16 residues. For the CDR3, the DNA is TGTGCCAGTAGTATTCCCGGTACAGGGAGGGGATATGGCTACACCTTC. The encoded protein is CASSIPGTGRGYGYTF.

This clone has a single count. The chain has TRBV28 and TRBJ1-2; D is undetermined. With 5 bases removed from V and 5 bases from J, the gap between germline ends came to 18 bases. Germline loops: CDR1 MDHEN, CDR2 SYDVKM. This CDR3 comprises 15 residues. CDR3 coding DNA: TGTGCCAGCAGTCCCCCCTTGGGGATAGGGTATGGCTACACCTTC. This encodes CASSPPLGIGYGYTF.

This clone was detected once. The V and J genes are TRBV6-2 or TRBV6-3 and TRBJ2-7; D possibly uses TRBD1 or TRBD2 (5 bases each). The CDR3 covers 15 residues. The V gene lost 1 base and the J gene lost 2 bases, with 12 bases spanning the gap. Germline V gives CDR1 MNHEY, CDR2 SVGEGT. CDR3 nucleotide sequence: TGTGCCAGCAGTTACTATGGGACGGGGACCTACGAGCAGTACTTC. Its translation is CASSYYGTGTYEQYF.

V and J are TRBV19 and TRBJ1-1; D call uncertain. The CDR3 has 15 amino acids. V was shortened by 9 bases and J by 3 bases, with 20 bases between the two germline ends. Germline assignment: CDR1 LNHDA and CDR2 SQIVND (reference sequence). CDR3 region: CARAEVSRSDTEAFF. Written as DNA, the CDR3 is TGTGCCAGAGCCGAGGTCTCCCGCTCGGACACTGAAGCTTTCTTT.

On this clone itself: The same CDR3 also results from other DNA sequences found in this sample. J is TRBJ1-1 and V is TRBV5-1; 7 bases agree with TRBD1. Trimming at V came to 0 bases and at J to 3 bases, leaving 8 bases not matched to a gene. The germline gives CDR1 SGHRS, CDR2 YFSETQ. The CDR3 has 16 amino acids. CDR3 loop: CASSLVGGQGDTEAFF. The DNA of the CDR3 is TGCGCCAGCAGCTTGGTCGGGGGCCAGGGGGACACTGAAGCTTTCTTT.

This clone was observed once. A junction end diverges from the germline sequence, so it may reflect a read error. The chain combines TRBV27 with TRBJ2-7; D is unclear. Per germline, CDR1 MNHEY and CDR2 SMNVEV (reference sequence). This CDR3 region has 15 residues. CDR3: CACSVSGTASYEQYF. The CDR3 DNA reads TGTGCCTGCAGTGTCTCGGGTACCGCTTCCTACGAGCAGTACTTC.

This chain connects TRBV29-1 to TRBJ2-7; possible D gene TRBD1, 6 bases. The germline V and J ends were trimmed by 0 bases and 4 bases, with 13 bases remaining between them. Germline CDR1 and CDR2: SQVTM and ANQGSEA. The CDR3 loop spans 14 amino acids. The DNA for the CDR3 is TGCAGCGTTGAAGAGGAAAACAGGGTGTACGAGCAGTACTTC. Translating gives CSVEEENRVYEQYF.

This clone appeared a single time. The CDR3 bases are TGCGCCAGCAGCCTCGGACAGGGATACGAGCAGTACTTC. Translating it yields CASSLGQGYEQYF. J is TRBJ2-7 and V is TRBV4-1, with 8 bases aligning to TRBD1. CDR3 length: 13 residues. The germline CDR1 and CDR2 sequences are MGHRA and YSYEKL. Unmatched junction bases numbered 3, after V lost 4 bases and J lost 4 bases.

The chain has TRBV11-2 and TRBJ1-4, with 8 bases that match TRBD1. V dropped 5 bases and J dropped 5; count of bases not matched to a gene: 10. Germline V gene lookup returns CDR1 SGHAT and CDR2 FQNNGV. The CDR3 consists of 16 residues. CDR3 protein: CASSPDRGVRNEKLFF. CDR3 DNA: TGTGCCAGCAGCCCCGACAGGGGTGTGAGGAATGAAAAACTGTTTTTT.

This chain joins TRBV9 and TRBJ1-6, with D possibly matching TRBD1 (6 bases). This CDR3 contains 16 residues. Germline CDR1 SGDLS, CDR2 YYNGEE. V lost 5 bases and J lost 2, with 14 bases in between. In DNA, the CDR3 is TGTGCCAGCAGTGGACCCGGGACAACCTATAATTCACCCCTCCACTTT. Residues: CASSGPGTTYNSPLHF. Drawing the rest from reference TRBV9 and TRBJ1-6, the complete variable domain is DSGVTQTPKHLITATGQRVTLRCSPRSGDLSVYWYQQSLDQGLQFLIQYYNGEERAKGNILERFSAQQFPDLHSELNLSSLELGDSALYFCASSGPGTTYNSPLHFGNGTRLTVT.

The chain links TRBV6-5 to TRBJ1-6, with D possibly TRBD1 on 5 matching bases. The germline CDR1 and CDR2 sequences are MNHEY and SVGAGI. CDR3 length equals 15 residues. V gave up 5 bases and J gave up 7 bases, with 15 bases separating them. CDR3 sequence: CASSQLREGNSPLHF. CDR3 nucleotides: TGTGCCAGCAGTCAACTCAGGGAAGGGAATTCACCCCTCCACTTT.

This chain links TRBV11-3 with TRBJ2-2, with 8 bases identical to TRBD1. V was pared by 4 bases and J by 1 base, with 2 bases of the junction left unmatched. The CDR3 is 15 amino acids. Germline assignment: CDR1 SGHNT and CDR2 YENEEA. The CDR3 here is CASSSGTGNTGELFF. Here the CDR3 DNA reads TGTGCCAGCAGCTCGGGGACAGGGAACACCGGGGAGCTGTTTTTT.

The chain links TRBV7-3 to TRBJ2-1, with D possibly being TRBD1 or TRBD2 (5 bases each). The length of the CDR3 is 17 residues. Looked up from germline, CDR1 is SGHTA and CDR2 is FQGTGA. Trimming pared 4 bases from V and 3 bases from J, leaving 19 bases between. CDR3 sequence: CASSSFSQGPSYNEQFF. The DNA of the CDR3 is TGTGCCAGCAGCTCCTTTTCCCAGGGACCCAGCTACAATGAGCAGTTCTTC.

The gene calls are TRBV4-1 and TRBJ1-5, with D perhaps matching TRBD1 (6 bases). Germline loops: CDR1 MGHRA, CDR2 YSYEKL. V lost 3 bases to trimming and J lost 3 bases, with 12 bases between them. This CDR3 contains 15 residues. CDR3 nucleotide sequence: TGCGCCAGCAGCCAGGCGGGACAATACAATCAGCCCCAGCATTTT. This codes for CASSQAGQYNQPQHF.

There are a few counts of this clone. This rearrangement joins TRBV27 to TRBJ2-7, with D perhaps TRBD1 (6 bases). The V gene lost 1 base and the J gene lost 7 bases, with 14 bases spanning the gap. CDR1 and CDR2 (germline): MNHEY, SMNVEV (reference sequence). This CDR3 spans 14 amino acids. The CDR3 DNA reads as TGTGCCAGCAGTTTATTCCAGGGGCTGGGGGAGCAGTACTTC. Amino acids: CASSLFQGLGEQYF.

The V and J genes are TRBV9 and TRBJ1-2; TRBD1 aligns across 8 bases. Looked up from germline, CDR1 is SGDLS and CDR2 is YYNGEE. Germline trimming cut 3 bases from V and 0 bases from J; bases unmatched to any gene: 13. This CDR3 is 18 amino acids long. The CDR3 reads CASSARRAGGVPNYGYTF. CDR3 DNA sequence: TGTGCCAGCAGCGCCCGCAGGGCAGGGGGCGTCCCTAACTATGGCTACACCTTC. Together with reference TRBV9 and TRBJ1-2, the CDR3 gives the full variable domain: DSGVTQTPKHLITATGQRVTLRCSPRSGDLSVYWYQQSLDQGLQFLIQYYNGEERAKGNILERFSAQQFPDLHSELNLSSLELGDSALYFCASSARRAGGVPNYGYTFGSGTRLTVV.

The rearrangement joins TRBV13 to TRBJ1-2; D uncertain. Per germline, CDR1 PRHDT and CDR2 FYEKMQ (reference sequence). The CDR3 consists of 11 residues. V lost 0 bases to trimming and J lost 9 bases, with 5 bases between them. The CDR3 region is CASSLGSRYTF. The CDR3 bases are TGTGCCAGCAGCTTAGGATCTCGCTACACCTTC.

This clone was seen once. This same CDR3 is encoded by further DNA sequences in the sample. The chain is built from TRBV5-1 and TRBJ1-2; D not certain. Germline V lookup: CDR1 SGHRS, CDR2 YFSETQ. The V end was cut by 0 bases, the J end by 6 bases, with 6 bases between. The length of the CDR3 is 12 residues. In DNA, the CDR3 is TGCGCCAGCAGCTTGGCTGGGGATGGCTACACCTTC. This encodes CASSLAGDGYTF.

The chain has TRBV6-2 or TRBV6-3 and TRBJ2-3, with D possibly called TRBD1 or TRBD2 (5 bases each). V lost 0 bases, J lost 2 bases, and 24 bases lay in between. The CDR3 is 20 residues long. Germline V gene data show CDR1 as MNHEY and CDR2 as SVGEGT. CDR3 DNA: TGTGCCAGCAGTTACTCTTCGGGGTTTGGGGACGGTCGATCCACAGATACGCAGTATTTT. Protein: CASSYSSGFGDGRSTDTQYF.

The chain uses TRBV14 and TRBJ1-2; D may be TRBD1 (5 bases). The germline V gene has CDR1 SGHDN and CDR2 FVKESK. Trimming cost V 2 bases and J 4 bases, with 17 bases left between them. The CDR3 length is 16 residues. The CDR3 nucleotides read TGTGCCAGCAGCCAACCTATCTCGGGGGGTAGCTATGGCTACACCTTC. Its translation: CASSQPISGGSYGYTF.

The CDR3 region is CASSEGPTPGPKEKVQYF. DNA of the CDR3: TGTGCCAGCAGTGAAGGCCCCACTCCGGGACCGAAAGAGAAGGTGCAGTATTTT. The rearrangement uses TRBV2 and TRBJ2-3; D possibly matches TRBD1 or TRBD2 (5 bases each). The CDR3 runs to 18 residues. Looked up from germline, CDR1 is SNHLY and CDR2 is FYNNEI. V was cut by 1 base and J by 11 bases, with 28 bases left in between.

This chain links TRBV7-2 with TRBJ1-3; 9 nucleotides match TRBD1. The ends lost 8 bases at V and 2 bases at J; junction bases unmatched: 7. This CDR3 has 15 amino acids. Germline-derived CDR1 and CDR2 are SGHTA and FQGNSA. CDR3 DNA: TGTGCCAGCGGGATACAGGGGGCGGCTGGAAACACCATATATTTT. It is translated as CASGIQGAAGNTIYF. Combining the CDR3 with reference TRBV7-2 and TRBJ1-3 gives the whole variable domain GAGVSQSPSNKVTEKGKDVELRCDPISGHTALYWYRQSLGQGLEFLIYFQGNSAPDKSGLPSDRFSAERTGGSVSTLTIQRTQQEDSAVYLCASGIQGAAGNTIYFGEGSWLTVV.

This chain's CDR3 is CATRSPGQTKPGNTIYF. The CDR3 bases are TGTGCCACCCGGAGCCCGGGCCAAACTAAGCCTGGAAACACCATATATTTT. V gene TRBV10-3 combines with J gene TRBJ1-3, with D hard to call. The CDR3 runs to 17 residues. Germline V lookup: CDR1 ENHRY, CDR2 SYGVKD. Trimming stripped 10 bases from V and 2 bases from J, with 24 bases between.

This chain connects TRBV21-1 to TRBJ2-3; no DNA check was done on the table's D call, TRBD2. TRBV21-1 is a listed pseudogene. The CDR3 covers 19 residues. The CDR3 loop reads CASSNLKLEVPWGTDTQYF. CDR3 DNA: TGTGCCAGCAGCAACCTAAAACTAGAGGTGCCCTGGGGCACAGATACGCAGTATTTT.

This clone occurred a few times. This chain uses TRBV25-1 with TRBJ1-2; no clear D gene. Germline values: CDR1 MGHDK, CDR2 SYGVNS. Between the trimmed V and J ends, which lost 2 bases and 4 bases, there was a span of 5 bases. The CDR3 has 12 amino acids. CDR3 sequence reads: CASSEPPYGYTF. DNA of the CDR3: TGTGCCAGCAGTGAACCGCCCTATGGCTACACCTTC.

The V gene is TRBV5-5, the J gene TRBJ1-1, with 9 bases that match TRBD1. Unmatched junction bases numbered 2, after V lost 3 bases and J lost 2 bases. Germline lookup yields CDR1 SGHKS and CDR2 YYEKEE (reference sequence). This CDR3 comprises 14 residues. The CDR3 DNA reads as TGTGCCAGCAGCTGGGGACAGGGCAACACTGAAGCTTTCTTT. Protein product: CASSWGQGNTEAFF.

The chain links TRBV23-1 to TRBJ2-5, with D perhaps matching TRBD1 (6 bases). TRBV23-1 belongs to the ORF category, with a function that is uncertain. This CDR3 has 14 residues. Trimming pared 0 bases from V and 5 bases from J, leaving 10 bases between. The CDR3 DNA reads TGCGCCAGCAGTCAATCTTACAGGGATGAGACCCAGTACTTC. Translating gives CASSQSYRDETQYF.